This T cell receptor (beta chain) was documented in a study of T-cell memory formation after mild COVID-19. Overall study results and limits: Contracting clones from day 15 to 85 showed balanced CD4/CD8; later expanders favored CD4+. Largely, contracting CD4+ clones fell within CM and EM, and contracting CD8+ clones within EMRA. The finding that pre-infection memory included some responding clones suggested that cross-reactive memory joined.

TCRdb processed the 5' RACE reads anew with MiXCR; each CDR3 protein has one entry. In the table there are approximately 60,000 distinct CDR3 sequences, about a tenth of which are singletons. Trimming took 5 bases from V and 0 from J, leaving 8 bases between them. The CDR3 extends over 14 amino acids. Per the germline V gene, CDR1 is SGHVS and CDR2 is FNYEAQ. Only a few counts were recorded for this clonotype. What it recognizes is unknown. This sequence originates from a man between 18 and 35 years old who had mild COVID-19 (a few samples of this study predate the infection). Cell type and time point are not known. V usage is TRBV7-6 and J usage is TRBJ1-5; D unclear. The sample comprised PBMCs or a T cell subset sorted from them (not recorded which). CDR3 sequence (DNA): TGTGCCAGCAGCCCGAGGTATAGCAATCAGCCCCAGCATTTT. Translating gives CASSPRYSNQPQHF. The whole variable domain, filled in from reference TRBV7-6 and TRBJ1-5, reads GAGVSQSPRYKVTKRGQDVALRCDPISGHVSLYWYRQALGQGPEFLTYFNYEAQQDKSGLPNDRFSAERPEGSISTLTIQRTEQRDSAMYRCASSPRYSNQPQHFGDGTRLSIL.